These T cell receptor beta chains were read from a single sample in a study of cytomegalovirus exposure and HLA in healthy donors. TCRdb's copy holds only in-frame clones and misses some; the assay was immunoSEQ multiplex PCR. The data contain around 90,000 clones, around 84% of them singletons. The sequenced sample was PBMCs. Receptors were obtained from a woman aged 40 to 50 in good health and CMV-seronegative. The CDR3 runs from the conserved cysteine through the conserved F or W. The order of the fields is V gene, CDR3 protein.

TRBV6-5	CASSWGGSVGLEQFF
TRBV19	CASSDYRDSPVNEQFF
TRBV2	CASSESENYGYTF
TRBV5-1	CASTWTSGRSSETQYF
TRBV7-9	CASSLGSGANVLTF
TRBV27	CASSYWTSGIPGANVLTF
TRBV4-2	CASSQEVGWYEQYF
TRBV6-5	CASSPPGQAFGEQYF
TRBV4-1	CASSQGADTDRTTTEAFF
TRBV7-9	CASTVGAGGRSNTGELFF
TRBV6-4	CASKTEDSRNTEAFF
TRBV27	CASREGWGTEAFF
TRBV28	CASREGTVNSPLHF
TRBV7-6	CASSSGGSNTEAFF
TRBV7-2	CASSLPVYEQYF
TRBV7-9	CASSFASPGAGEAFF
TRBV4-1	CASSLSGGGRADTQYF
TRBV19	CASSIKGHSSYEQYF
TRBV10-1	CASSEGSRTSGSLETQYF
TRBV6-4	CASSVLAGVSSADTQYF
TRBV29-1	CSVGTTEAFF
TRBV7-9	CASSGDRGWDYGYTF
TRBV6-5	CASSLAGGTYNEQFF
TRBV27	CASSSSGRLTGYTF
TRBV11-2	CASSLATNTEAFF
TRBV5-1	CASSLVRLAGSAGQFF